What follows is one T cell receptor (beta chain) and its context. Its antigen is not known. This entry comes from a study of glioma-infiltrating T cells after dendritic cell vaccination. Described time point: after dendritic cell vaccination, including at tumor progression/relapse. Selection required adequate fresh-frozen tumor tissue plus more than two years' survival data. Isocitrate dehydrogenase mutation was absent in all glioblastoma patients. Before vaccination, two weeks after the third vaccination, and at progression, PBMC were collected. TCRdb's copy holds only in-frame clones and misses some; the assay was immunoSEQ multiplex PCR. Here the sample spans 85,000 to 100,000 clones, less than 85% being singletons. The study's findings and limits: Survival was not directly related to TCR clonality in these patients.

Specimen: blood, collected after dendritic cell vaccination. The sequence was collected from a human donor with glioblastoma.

CDR3 in DNA: TGCGCCAGCAGCTCTATCGGGGTAGGTAGCACTGAAGCTTTCTTT. Its translation: CASSSIGVGSTEAFF. J is TRBJ1-1 and V is TRBV5-1; no definite D call. Germline V gene data show CDR1 as SGHRS and CDR2 as YFSETQ. There are 15 residues in the CDR3. The germline V and J ends were trimmed by 3 bases and 4 bases, with 16 bases remaining between them.